This section outlines one T cell receptor beta chain sequence together with its context. Each CDR3 protein gets one entry after TCRdb re-called the RT-PCR reads with MiXCR. Of 2,400 or so distinct CDR3 sequences in the sample, around four fifths were seen once. The data were taken from a study of yellow fever vaccine responses in identical twins. CDR3 length: 15 amino acids. The V gene's germline CDR1 is SGHAT and CDR2 FQDESV (reference sequence). The V and J ends lost 5 bases and 0 bases, in that order; junction bases with no gene match: 6. The input for sequencing was T cells from blood (PBMCs), unsorted or a sorted subset (not recorded which), taken before or after yellow fever vaccination (not recorded which). J is TRBJ2-7 and V is TRBV11-1; TRBD2 matches at 8 bases. The receptor comes from a female donor who received the yellow fever vaccine. The CDR3: CASSKPGGNSYEQYF. Here the CDR3 DNA reads TGTGCCAGCAGCAAACCGGGGGGGAACTCCTACGAGCAGTACTTC.